This T cell receptor beta chain is from a study of immune characterization of retroperitoneal liposarcoma. A single record per CDR3 protein comes from TCRdb applying MiXCR to the PCR reads. The sample records more than 6,000 distinct CDR3 sequences, 25% to 35% being singletons. This clonotype is medium-sized by share. In germline, CDR1 is LGHNT, CDR2 FRNRAP. The CDR3 has 15 amino acids. The sequence was obtained from a female donor with retroperitoneal liposarcoma. The V gene is TRBV12-5, the J gene TRBJ2-3; D might be TRBD1 (5 bases). The J call may be wrong; the DNA end is better matched by TRBJ2-5. The sample consisted of tumor tissue. This CDR3 is CASGPSAQGRETQYF. Here the CDR3 DNA reads TGTGCTAGTGGTCCTTCCGCCCAGGGAAGGGAGACCCAGTACTTC.